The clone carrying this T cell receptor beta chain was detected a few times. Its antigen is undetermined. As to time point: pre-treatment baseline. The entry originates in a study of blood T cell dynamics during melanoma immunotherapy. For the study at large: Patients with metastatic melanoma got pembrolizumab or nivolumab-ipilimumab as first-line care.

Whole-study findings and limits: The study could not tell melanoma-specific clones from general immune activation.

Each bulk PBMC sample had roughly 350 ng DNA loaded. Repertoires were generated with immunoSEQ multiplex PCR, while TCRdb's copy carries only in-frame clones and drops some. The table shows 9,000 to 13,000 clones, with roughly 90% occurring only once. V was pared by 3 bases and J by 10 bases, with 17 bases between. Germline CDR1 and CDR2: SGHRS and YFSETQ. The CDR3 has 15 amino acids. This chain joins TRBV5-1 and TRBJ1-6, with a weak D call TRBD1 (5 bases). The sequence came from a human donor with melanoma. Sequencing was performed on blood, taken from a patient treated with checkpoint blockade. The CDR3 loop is CASSSDGAPESPLHF. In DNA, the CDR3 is TGCGCCAGCAGCTCCGACGGGGCCCCTGAGTCACCCCTCCACTTT.